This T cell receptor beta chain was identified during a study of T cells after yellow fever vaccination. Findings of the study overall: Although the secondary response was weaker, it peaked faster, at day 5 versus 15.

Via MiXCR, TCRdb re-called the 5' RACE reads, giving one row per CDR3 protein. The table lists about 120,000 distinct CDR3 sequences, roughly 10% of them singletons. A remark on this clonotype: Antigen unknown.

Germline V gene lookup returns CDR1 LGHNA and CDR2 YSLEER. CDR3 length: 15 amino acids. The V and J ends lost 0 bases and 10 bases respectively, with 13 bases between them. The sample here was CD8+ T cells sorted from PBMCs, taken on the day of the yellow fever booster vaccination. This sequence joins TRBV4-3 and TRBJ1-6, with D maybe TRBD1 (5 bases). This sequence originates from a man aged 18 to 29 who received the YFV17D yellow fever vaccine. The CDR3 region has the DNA TGCGCCAGCAGCCAAGATTGGGCAGGGATGTCACCCCTCCACTTT. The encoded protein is CASSQDWAGMSPLHF.